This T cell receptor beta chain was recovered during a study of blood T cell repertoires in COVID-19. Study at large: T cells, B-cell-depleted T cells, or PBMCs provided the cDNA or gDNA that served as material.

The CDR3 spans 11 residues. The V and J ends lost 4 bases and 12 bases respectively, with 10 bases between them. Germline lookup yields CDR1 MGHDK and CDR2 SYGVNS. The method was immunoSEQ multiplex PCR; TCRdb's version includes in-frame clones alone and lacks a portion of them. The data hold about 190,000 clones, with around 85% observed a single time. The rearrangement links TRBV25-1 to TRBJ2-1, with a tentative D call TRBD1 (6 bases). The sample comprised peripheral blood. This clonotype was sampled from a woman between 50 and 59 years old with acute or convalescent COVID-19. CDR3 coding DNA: TGTGCCAGCAGTGTGACAGGTTGGCAGTTCTTC. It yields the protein CASSVTGWQFF.